These 23 T cell receptor beta chains were all obtained from the same sample, sequenced in a study of PD-1 blockade in mismatch repair-deficient tumors. TCRdb's table, derived via immunoSEQ multiplex PCR, lists solely in-frame clones and lacks some. The sample carries roughly 15,000 clones, 65% to 90% recorded once. Sample: PBMCs, taken approximately 15 weeks after starting pembrolizumab. The receptor set was obtained from an adult with mismatch repair-deficient cancer.

V gene TRBV30 combines with J gene TRBJ1-1; D is uncertain. The CDR3 extends over 13 amino acids. Germline V gene sequence: CDR1 GTSNPN, CDR2 SVGIG (reference sequence). Trimming stripped 4 bases from V and 4 bases from J, with 13 bases between. The CDR3 nucleotides are TGTGCCTGGACGGACTTCACTAGCACTGAAGCTTTCTTT. As protein: CAWTDFTSTEAFF. Complete variable domain (other parts from reference TRBV30 and TRBJ1-1): SQTIHQWPATLVQPVGSPLSLECTVEGTSNPNLYWYRQAAGRGLQLLFYSVGIGQISSEVPQNLSASRPQDRQFILSSKKLLLSDSGFYLCAWTDFTSTEAFFGQGTRLTVV.

The chain joins TRBV12-5 to TRBJ2-1; D possibly corresponds to TRBD1 (5 bases). V lost 0 bases, J lost 10 bases, and 10 bases lay in between. Germline lookup yields CDR1 LGHNT and CDR2 FRNRAP. CDR3 length equals 13 residues. The CDR3 DNA follows: TGTGCTAGTGGTTTGGTACAGGTTTGGGAGCAGTTCTTC. Translating gives CASGLVQVWEQFF.

V gene TRBV4-1 combines with J gene TRBJ2-7; 10 nucleotides line up with TRBD2. The CDR3 spans 16 residues. Germline CDR1 reads MGHRA; CDR2 reads YSYEKL. Trimming at V came to 1 base and at J to 6 bases, leaving 9 bases not matched to a gene. The CDR3 loop is CASSQAASGSPSEQYF. The CDR3 region has the DNA TGCGCCAGCAGCCAAGCCGCTAGCGGGAGCCCCTCCGAGCAGTACTTC.

This chain connects TRBV30 to TRBJ2-1, with 7 positions matching TRBD2. Looked up from germline, CDR1 is GTSNPN and CDR2 is SVGIG (reference sequence). The V and J ends lost 0 bases and 4 bases, in that order; junction bases with no gene match: 9. The CDR3 totals 16 residues. DNA for the CDR3: TGTGCCTGGAGTGTAAGTGGCGGGAGTCGTTACAATGAGCAGTTCTTC. Encoded protein: CAWSVSGGSRYNEQFF.

The rearrangement links TRBV7-9 to TRBJ1-2; D is possibly TRBD1 (5 bases). The CDR3 spans 14 residues. The V end lost 2 bases, the J end lost 6 bases, and 13 bases lay between the germline ends. The germline V gene has CDR1 SEHNR and CDR2 FQNEAQ (reference sequence). This CDR3 reads CASSLFWAGDGYTF. The CDR3 nucleotides read TGTGCCAGCAGCTTATTCTGGGCGGGGGATGGCTACACCTTC.

The CDR3, as DNA: TGTGCCAGCAGCTTCTTCTCCAGGGTCAACTATGGCTACACCTTC. Its translation is CASSFFSRVNYGYTF. The chain links TRBV5-4 to TRBJ1-2, with D possibly being TRBD1 (5 bases). V gave up 2 bases and J gave up 2 bases, with 13 bases separating them. The CDR3 loop spans 15 amino acids. Germline V lookup: CDR1 SGHNT, CDR2 YYREEE (reference sequence).

The chain carries TRBV19 and TRBJ2-3; possibly TRBD2 for D (6 bases). Trimming pared 3 bases from V and 0 bases from J, leaving 13 bases between. Germline values: CDR1 LNHDA, CDR2 SQIVND (reference sequence). The CDR3 totals 16 residues. This CDR3 reads CASSIDRRGSTDTQYF. The CDR3 DNA reads as TGTGCCAGTAGTATCGATAGGAGGGGTAGCACAGATACGCAGTATTTT.

This sequence joins TRBV27 and TRBJ2-5; D possibly corresponds to TRBD2 (5 bases). CDR3 length: 14 residues. Per the germline V gene, CDR1 is MNHEY and CDR2 is SMNVEV (reference sequence). Trimming removed 1 base from V and 5 bases from J, with 11 bases in between. CDR3 sequence reads: CASSLFGGGETQYF. CDR3 coding DNA: TGTGCCAGCAGTTTATTCGGAGGCGGCGAGACCCAGTACTTC.

The V call is TRBV27, the J call TRBJ2-7; D uncertain. The CDR3 is made up of 15 amino acids. The germline V gene has CDR1 MNHEY and CDR2 SMNVEV (reference sequence). Trimming took off 5 bases at V and 5 bases at J, with 19 bases between the two ends. The CDR3 DNA reads TGTGCCAGCAGTCTCCGGGTCCCCGCGGCGGACGAGCAGTACTTC. Protein product: CASSLRVPAADEQYF.

This clone was picked up one time. The chain joins TRBV2 to TRBJ1-1, with 7 bases identical to TRBD1. CDR1 is SNHLY and CDR2 is FYNNEI in the germline V gene. The junction had 4 bases not matched to a gene; V was cut back by 3 bases and J by 3 bases. The CDR3 has 14 amino acids. CDR3 residues: CASSEDRTDTEAFF. Here the CDR3 DNA reads TGTGCCAGCAGTGAGGACAGGACGGACACTGAAGCTTTCTTT.

DNA for the CDR3: TGTGCCAGCAGTTTACGGCCTAGCGGGAGTGGGGAAGGTGGTACGCAGTATTTT. It encodes CASSLRPSGSGEGGTQYF. The rearrangement joins TRBV27 to TRBJ2-3; 10 nucleotides agree with TRBD2. There are 18 residues in the CDR3. The V segment lost 2 bases and the J segment 8 bases; nucleotides outside the gene matches: 16. The germline V gene encodes CDR1 MNHEY and CDR2 SMNVEV (reference sequence).

This clone was observed a single time. The J gene is TRBJ1-5, the V gene TRBV7-3; the D is unclear. Germline values: CDR1 SGHTA, CDR2 FQGTGA. V lost 2 bases and J 0 bases, leaving 8 bases between the germline ends. This CDR3 is 15 amino acids long. In DNA, the CDR3 is TGTGCCAGCAGCTTATCGGGTGGTAGCAATCAGCCCCAGCATTTT. As protein: CASSLSGGSNQPQHF.

This rearrangement joins TRBV27 to TRBJ1-5; tentative D call: TRBD1 (5 bases). CDR3 length equals 14 residues. Germline V gene data show CDR1 as MNHEY and CDR2 as SMNVEV (reference sequence). Trimming cost V 6 bases and J 9 bases, with 18 bases left between them. For the CDR3, the DNA is TGTGCCAGCAGCCCACGCGACAGTAGGCGGCCCCAGCATTTT. Protein: CASSPRDSRRPQHF.

The chain recombines TRBV5-8 with TRBJ2-3; the D is unclear. The CDR3 has 14 amino acids. CDR1 is SGHTS, CDR2 YDEGEE, per germline. Trimming pared 5 bases from V and 4 bases from J, leaving 14 bases between. The chain's CDR3 is CASREAPAADTQYF. CDR3 bases: TGTGCCAGCAGAGAGGCCCCGGCTGCAGATACGCAGTATTTT.

The rearrangement joins TRBV28 to TRBJ2-3, with 10 bases aligning to TRBD2. Germline CDR1 MDHEN, CDR2 SYDVKM. This CDR3 comprises 15 residues. V shed 2 bases and J 4 bases; nucleotides not matched to a gene: 3. DNA for the CDR3: TGTGCCAGCAGTTTAAGGACTAGCGGTTCAGATACGCAGTATTTT. Its protein is CASSLRTSGSDTQYF.

This chain connects TRBV28 to TRBJ1-1; no reliable D call. Trimming removed 3 bases from V and 4 bases from J, with 12 bases in between. This CDR3 has 14 residues. CDR1 MDHEN and CDR2 SYDVKM come from the germline V gene. CDR3 sequence: CASSFGGMATEAFF. The CDR3, as DNA: TGTGCCAGCAGTTTTGGAGGGATGGCCACTGAAGCTTTCTTT.

V usage is TRBV5-1 and J usage is TRBJ2-7, with 8 bases lining up with TRBD2. The junction had 8 bases not matched to a gene; V was cut back by 6 bases and J by 0 bases. This CDR3 has 15 amino acids. Germline V gene data show CDR1 as SGHRS and CDR2 as YFSETQ. CDR3 residues: CASTETSGYSYEQYF. As DNA, the CDR3 is TGCGCCAGCACCGAAACTAGCGGATACTCCTACGAGCAGTACTTC.

V usage is TRBV5-4 and J usage is TRBJ2-1; 13 positions match TRBD2. Germline V gene sequence: CDR1 SGHNT, CDR2 YYREEE (reference sequence). The J segment lost 6 bases and the V segment lost 4 bases, leaving 7 bases of the junction unmatched. The CDR3 is made up of 16 amino acids. This chain's CDR3 is CASSATGTSGANEQFF. CDR3 sequence (DNA): TGTGCCAGCAGCGCTACCGGGACTAGCGGGGCCAATGAGCAGTTCTTC. Supplemented by reference TRBV5-4 and TRBJ2-1, the full variable domain reads ETGVTQSPTHLIKTRGQQVTLRCSSQSGHNTVSWYQQALGQGPQFIFQYYREEENGRGNFPPRFSGLQFPNYSSELNVNALELDDSALYLCASSATGTSGANEQFFGPGTRLTVL.

This chain joins TRBV27 and TRBJ1-2; D gene uncertain. CDR1 and CDR2 from the germline V gene are MNHEY and SMNVEV (reference sequence). Deletions cut 5 bases from V and 7 bases from J, with 14 bases between. This CDR3 comprises 13 residues. CDR3 sequence reads: CASSATVGLGYTF. CDR3 nucleotides: TGTGCCAGCAGTGCTACCGTTGGGCTTGGCTACACCTTC.

The genes are TRBV7-8 and TRBJ1-1; TRBD1 is a possible D gene (6 bases). The CDR3 runs 13 residues. The germline V and J ends were trimmed by 3 bases and 1 base, with 6 bases remaining between them. Per the germline V gene, CDR1 is SGHVS and CDR2 is FQNEAQ. The CDR3 region has the DNA TGTGCCAGCAGCTTGGGGGCGAACACTGAAGCTTTCTTT. It codes for CASSLGANTEAFF.

V is TRBV6-6 and J is TRBJ2-7; 13 bases are a match to TRBD2. From germline, CDR1 is MNHNY and CDR2 SVGAGI (reference sequence). The CDR3 consists of 15 residues. The V and J ends lost 6 bases and 2 bases, in that order; junction bases with no gene match: 4. CDR3 sequence: CASRLGLAGTYEQYF. CDR3 DNA sequence: TGTGCCAGCAGACTGGGACTAGCGGGGACCTACGAGCAGTACTTC.

Written as DNA, the CDR3 is TGTGCCAGCTCACTAGGGGGCAAGTACAATGAGCAGTTCTTC. Protein: CASSLGGKYNEQFF. The chain combines TRBV18 with TRBJ2-1; 7 bases are shared with TRBD1. Germline CDR1 and CDR2: KGHSH and LQKENI. Losses at the gene ends were 4 bases for V and 4 bases for J; bases not matched to a gene: 4. The CDR3 runs to 14 residues. The full variable domain, its missing parts supplied by reference TRBV18 and TRBJ2-1, is NAGVMQNPRHLVRRRGQEARLRCSPMKGHSHVYWYRQLPEEGLKFMVYLQKENIIDESGMPKERFSAEFPKEGPSILRIQQVVRGDSAAYFCASSLGGKYNEQFFGPGTRLTVL.

The CDR3 DNA sequence: TGTGCCAGCAGCTCTAGGGGCGGGGAGCTGTTTTTT. Amino acids: CASSSRGGELFF. V usage is TRBV7-2 and J usage is TRBJ2-2; tentatively, D is TRBD1 (5 bases). The CDR3 extends over 12 amino acids. From germline, CDR1 is SGHTA and CDR2 FQGNSA. The V and J ends lost 4 bases and 7 bases respectively, with 7 bases between them.